The T cell receptor beta chain under discussion was sequenced for a study of T cell responses to AZD1222 COVID-19 vaccine. Generated by immunoSEQ multiplex PCR, the TCRdb table keeps only in-frame clones and is missing some. The sample has tens of thousands of clones; approximately 91% are singletons. The germline CDR1 and CDR2 sequences are MDHEN and SYDVKM. This CDR3 is built from 14 residues. Trimming left V 2 bases short and J 4 bases short, with 11 bases between. Sequences were derived from peripheral blood, sampled on day 0 of AZD1222 vaccination. The chain has TRBV28 and TRBJ1-2; possibly TRBD1 for D (5 bases). The source is an adult in good health. This CDR3 reads CASSLRDLGYGYTF. CDR3 DNA: TGTGCCAGCAGTTTAAGGGACTTGGGCTATGGCTACACCTTC.